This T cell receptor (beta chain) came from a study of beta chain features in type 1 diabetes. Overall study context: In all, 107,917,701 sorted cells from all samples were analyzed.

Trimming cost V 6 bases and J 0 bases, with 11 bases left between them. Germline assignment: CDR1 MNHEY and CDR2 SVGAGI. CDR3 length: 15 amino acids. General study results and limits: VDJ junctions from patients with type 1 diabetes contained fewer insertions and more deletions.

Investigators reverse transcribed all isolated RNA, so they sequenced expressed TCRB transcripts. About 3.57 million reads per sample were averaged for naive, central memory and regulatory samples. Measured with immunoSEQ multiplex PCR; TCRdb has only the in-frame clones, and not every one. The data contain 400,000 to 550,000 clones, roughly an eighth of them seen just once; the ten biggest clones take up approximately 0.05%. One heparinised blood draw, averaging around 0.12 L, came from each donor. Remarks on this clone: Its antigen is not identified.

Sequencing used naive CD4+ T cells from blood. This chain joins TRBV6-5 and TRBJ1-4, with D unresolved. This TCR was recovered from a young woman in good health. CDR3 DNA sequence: TGTGCCAGCAGCCAACTAAGATCAACTAATGAAAAACTGTTTTTT. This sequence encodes CASSQLRSTNEKLFF.